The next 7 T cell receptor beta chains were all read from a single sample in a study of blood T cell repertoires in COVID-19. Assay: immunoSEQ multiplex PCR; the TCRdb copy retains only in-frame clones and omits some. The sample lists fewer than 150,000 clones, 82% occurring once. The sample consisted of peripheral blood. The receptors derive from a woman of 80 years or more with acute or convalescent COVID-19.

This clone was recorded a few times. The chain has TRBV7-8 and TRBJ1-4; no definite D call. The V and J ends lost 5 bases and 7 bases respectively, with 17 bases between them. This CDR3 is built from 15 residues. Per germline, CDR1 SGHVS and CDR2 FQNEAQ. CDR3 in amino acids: CASSPNVLRREKLFF. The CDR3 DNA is TGTGCCAGCAGCCCGAACGTCCTGAGGCGTGAAAAACTGTTTTTT.

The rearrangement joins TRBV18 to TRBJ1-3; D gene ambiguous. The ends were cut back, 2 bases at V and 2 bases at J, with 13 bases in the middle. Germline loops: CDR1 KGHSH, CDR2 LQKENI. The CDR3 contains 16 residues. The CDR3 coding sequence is TGTGCCAGCTCACCATACGACGGGAGGGCTGGAAACACCATATATTTT. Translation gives CASSPYDGRAGNTIYF.

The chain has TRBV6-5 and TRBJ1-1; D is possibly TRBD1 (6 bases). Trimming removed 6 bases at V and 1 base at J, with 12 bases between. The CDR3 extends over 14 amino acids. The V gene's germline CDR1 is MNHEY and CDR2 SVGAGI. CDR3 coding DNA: TGTGCCAGCAGGCGACAGGCGTCGAACACTGAAGCTTTCTTT. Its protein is CASRRQASNTEAFF.

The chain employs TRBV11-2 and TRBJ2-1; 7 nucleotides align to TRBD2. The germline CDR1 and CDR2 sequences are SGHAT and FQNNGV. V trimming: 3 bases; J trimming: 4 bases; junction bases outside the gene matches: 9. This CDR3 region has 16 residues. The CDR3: CASSLAGAGSYNEQFF. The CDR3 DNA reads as TGTGCCAGCAGCTTGGCGGGAGCGGGGTCATACAATGAGCAGTTCTTC.

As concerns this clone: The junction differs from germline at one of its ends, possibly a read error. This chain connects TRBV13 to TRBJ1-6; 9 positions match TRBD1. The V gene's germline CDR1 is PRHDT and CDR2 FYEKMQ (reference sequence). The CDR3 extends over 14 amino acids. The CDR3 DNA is TGTGCCAGCAACTTACAGGGGGCGAATTCACCCCTCCACTTT. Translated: CASNLQGANSPLHF.

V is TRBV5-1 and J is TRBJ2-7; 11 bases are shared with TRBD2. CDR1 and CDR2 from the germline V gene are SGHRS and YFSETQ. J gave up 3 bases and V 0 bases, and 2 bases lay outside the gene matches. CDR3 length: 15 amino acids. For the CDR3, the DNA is TGCGCCAGCAGCTTGGCCGGACTAGCGGGCTACGAGCAGTACTTC. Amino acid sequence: CASSLAGLAGYEQYF.

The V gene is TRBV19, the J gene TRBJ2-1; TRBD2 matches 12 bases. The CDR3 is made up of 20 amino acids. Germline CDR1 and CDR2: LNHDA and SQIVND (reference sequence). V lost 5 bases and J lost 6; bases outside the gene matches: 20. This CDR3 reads CASSYGLAGLTTVLANEQFF. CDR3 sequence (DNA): TGTGCCAGTAGTTATGGACTAGCGGGACTTACGACGGTCCTCGCCAATGAGCAGTTCTTC. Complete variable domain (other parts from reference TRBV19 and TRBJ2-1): DGGITQSPKYLFRKEGQNVTLSCEQNLNHDAMYWYRQDPGQGLRLIYYSQIVNDFQKGDIAEGYSVSREKKESFPLTVTSAQKNPTAFYLCASSYGLAGLTTVLANEQFFGPGTRLTVL.